The 26 T cell receptor beta chains in this list originate from one sample, sequenced in a study of blood T cell repertoires in COVID-19 (dated by TCRdb to the early 2020s). Libraries were built with the immunoSEQ multiplex PCR assay. The clones in this table, taken by TCRdb from immuneACCESS, are in-frame only. Not every clone is retained; where verified, under half of the shortfall comes from an unresolved V gene, and the cause of the rest is unknown. Across this sample there are roughly 140,000 clones, with under 90% seen only once. The ten largest make up about 3.5% of the sample. Sample: peripheral blood. The receptors were sampled from a man in his 70s who had recovered from COVID-19.

The rearrangement uses TRBV7-8 and TRBJ2-7, with 13 bases lining up with TRBD2. The V and J ends lost 5 bases and 3 bases, in that order; junction bases with no gene match: 4. Germline V gene data show CDR1 as SGHVS and CDR2 as FQNEAQ. This CDR3 has 15 amino acids. CDR3 sequence reads: CASSPGLAGDYEQYF. In DNA form, the CDR3 reads TGTGCCAGCAGCCCCGGACTAGCGGGAGACTACGAGCAGTACTTC.

This chain links TRBV5-4 with TRBJ2-7, with 14 positions matching TRBD2. The length of the CDR3 is 16 residues. Trimming cost V 4 bases and J 4 bases; bases outside gene matches: 7. Germline V gene data show CDR1 as SGHNT and CDR2 as YYREEE (reference sequence). The DNA for the CDR3 is TGTGCCAGCAGCGCAGGGACTAGCGGGAGTCCATACGAGCAGTACTTC. It is translated as CASSAGTSGSPYEQYF.

This clone was seen more than once but under ten times. J is TRBJ2-5 and V is TRBV29-1; D might be TRBD2 (6 bases). Trimming pared 7 bases from V and 4 bases from J, leaving 13 bases between. Germline V gene sequence: CDR1 SQVTM, CDR2 ANQGSEA. The length of the CDR3 is 12 residues. The CDR3 region has the DNA TGCAGCGGTACGGAGGGTACAGAGACCCAGTACTTC. This codes for CSGTEGTETQYF. The full variable domain, its missing parts supplied by reference TRBV29-1 and TRBJ2-5, is SAVISQKPSRDICQRGTSLTIQCQVDSQVTMMFWYRQQPGQSLTLIATANQGSEATYESGFVIDKFPISRPNLTFSTLTVSNMSPEDSSIYLCSGTEGTETQYFGPGTRLLVL.

The V and J genes are TRBV3-1 (or the pseudogene TRBV3-2) and TRBJ2-7, with D perhaps TRBD1 (5 bases). CDR1 is LGHDT and CDR2 is YNNKEL in the germline V gene (reference sequence). CDR3 size: 14 residues. Between the trimmed V and J ends, which lost 1 base and 4 bases, there was a span of 11 bases. The CDR3 bases are TGTGCCAGCAGCCAAGTGGCAGGGTCATACGAGCAGTACTTC. It encodes CASSQVAGSYEQYF.

V usage is TRBV11-2 and J usage is TRBJ1-1, with D perhaps matching TRBD1 (6 bases). Trimming took 5 bases from V and 4 from J, leaving 17 bases between them. The germline V gene encodes CDR1 SGHAT and CDR2 FQNNGV. The CDR3 sequence is 15 residues long. The CDR3 DNA follows: TGTGCCAGCAGCGCGCCTACAGGGTTGGGCACTGAAGCTTTCTTT. Its protein product is CASSAPTGLGTEAFF.

This clone was seen a handful of times. This chain joins TRBV29-1 and TRBJ2-3; 7 bases fit TRBD1. Unmatched junction bases numbered 7, after V lost 6 bases and J lost 10 bases. The CDR3 has 11 residues. Germline-derived CDR1 and CDR2 are SQVTM and ANQGSEA. In nucleotides, the CDR3 is TGCAGCGTGGGGACAGTCCGAGCGCAGTATTTT. Its translation: CSVGTVRAQYF.

The V call is TRBV13, the J call TRBJ2-1; 15 bases are a match to TRBD2. V dropped 1 base and J dropped 8; count of bases not matched to a gene: 9. Germline loops: CDR1 PRHDT, CDR2 FYEKMQ (reference sequence). The CDR3 spans 18 residues. CDR3 sequence (DNA): TGTGCCAGCAGCTTAGAAGGGGGTGGACTAGCGGGAGGGTATGAGCAGTTCTTC. Translated: CASSLEGGGLAGGYEQFF.

The genes are TRBV18 and TRBJ2-1; D is undetermined. The CDR3 covers 11 residues. Germline V gene sequence: CDR1 KGHSH, CDR2 LQKENI. V was trimmed by 6 bases and J by 9 bases, leaving 9 bases between them. As DNA, the CDR3 is TGTGCCAGCTCGCCTAATCGTGAGCAGTTCTTC. Residues: CASSPNREQFF.

The chain uses TRBV5-4 and TRBJ2-7, with 11 bases identical to TRBD2. Germline V CDR1 and CDR2: SGHNT, YYREEE (reference sequence). The CDR3 length is 15 residues. V trimming: 3 bases; J trimming: 4 bases; junction bases outside the gene matches: 6. CDR3 DNA: TGTGCCAGCAGCTCCCCCGGGACTAGCGGATACGAGCAGTACTTC. Translation gives CASSSPGTSGYEQYF. The complete variable domain, with remaining parts taken from reference TRBV5-4 and TRBJ2-7, reads ETGVTQSPTHLIKTRGQQVTLRCSSQSGHNTVSWYQQALGQGPQFIFQYYREEENGRGNFPPRFSGLQFPNYSSELNVNALELDDSALYLCASSSPGTSGYEQYFGPGTRLTVT.

The V gene is TRBV7-8, the J gene TRBJ2-3; the match to TRBD1 covers 11 bases. V shed 0 bases, J shed 1 base, and the junction held 6 bases outside the gene matches. The CDR3 covers 18 residues. CDR1 SGHVS and CDR2 FQNEAQ come from the germline V gene. The CDR3 sequence: CASSLAGTGGWGTDTQYF. DNA for the CDR3: TGTGCCAGCAGCTTAGCCGGGACAGGGGGATGGGGCACAGATACGCAGTATTTT.

The chain has TRBV19 and TRBJ1-2; 10 nucleotides align to TRBD1. The V gene end was trimmed by 3 bases and the J gene end by 6 bases; junction bases not matched to a gene: 7. Per germline, CDR1 LNHDA and CDR2 SQIVND (reference sequence). The CDR3 runs to 15 residues. CDR3: CASSIRDRGKNGYTF. CDR3 coding DNA: TGTGCCAGTAGTATTAGGGACAGGGGAAAGAATGGCTACACCTTC.

The gene calls are TRBV19 and TRBJ1-2, with 10 bases lining up with TRBD1. The CDR3 is 14 amino acids. Germline lookup yields CDR1 LNHDA and CDR2 SQIVND (reference sequence). Unmatched junction bases numbered 6, after V lost 4 bases and J lost 7 bases. This chain's CDR3 is CASSTTGGWFGYTF. The CDR3 bases are TGTGCCAGTAGTACGACAGGGGGCTGGTTTGGCTACACCTTC.

The J gene is TRBJ2-6, the V gene TRBV3-1 (or the pseudogene TRBV3-2); D gene uncertain. CDR3 length equals 15 residues. CDR1 is LGHDT, CDR2 YNNKEL, per germline (reference sequence). Trimming took off 4 bases at V and 3 bases at J, with 10 bases between the two ends. The CDR3 coding sequence is TGTGCCAGCAGCCCGCAGGTGGGTGGGGCCAACGTCCTGACTTTC. Residues: CASSPQVGGANVLTF.

The chain uses TRBV6-5 and TRBJ2-5; possible D gene TRBD1, 5 bases. The V gene's germline CDR1 is MNHEY and CDR2 SVGAGI. CDR3 size: 15 residues. V was cut by 5 bases and J by 3 bases, with 16 bases left in between. In nucleotides, the CDR3 is TGTGCCAGCAGTCCCGGTTGGGGCGGAGAAGAGACCCAGTACTTC. This translates into CASSPGWGGEETQYF.

CDR3 protein: CAWSMGGAGNTIYF. CDR3 in DNA: TGTGCCTGGAGCATGGGGGGGGCCGGAAACACCATATATTTT. The V call is TRBV30, the J call TRBJ1-3; TRBD1 might be the D (6 bases). V dropped 3 bases and J dropped 4 bases, with 13 bases sitting between them. Germline V CDR1 and CDR2: GTSNPN, SVGIG (reference sequence). CDR3 length: 14 residues.

V gene TRBV4-2 combines with J gene TRBJ1-4; 7 bases are a match to TRBD1. The CDR3 has 14 amino acids. CDR1 and CDR2 (germline): LGHNA, YNFKEQ. The trim removed 6 bases at V and 7 bases at J, leaving 8 bases unmatched. As DNA, the CDR3 is TGTGCCAGCAGTTCCAGGGGGATGGGTGAAAAACTGTTTTTT. It encodes CASSSRGMGEKLFF.

For the CDR3, the DNA is TGTGCCAGCTCCCGTCTAGGGGGGGCGGCCTACGAGCAGTACTTC. As protein: CASSRLGGAAYEQYF. This chain connects TRBV18 to TRBJ2-7; D is perhaps TRBD2 (7 bases). The CDR3 totals 15 residues. Between the trimmed V and J ends, which lost 6 bases and 2 bases, there was a span of 17 bases. Germline V gene data show CDR1 as KGHSH and CDR2 as LQKENI.

The chain recombines TRBV7-9 with TRBJ2-7; 9 positions match TRBD2. From germline, CDR1 is SEHNR and CDR2 FQNEAQ (reference sequence). Losses at the gene ends were 4 bases for V and 3 bases for J; bases not matched to a gene: 13. This CDR3 region has 17 residues. The CDR3 coding sequence is TGTGCCAGCAGCTCCCCGAAGCGGGAGGTCGCTTTCTACGAGCAGTACTTC. Protein: CASSSPKREVAFYEQYF. Full variable domain (missing parts from reference TRBV7-9 and TRBJ2-7): DTGVSQNPRHKITKRGQNVTFRCDPISEHNRLYWYRQTLGQGPEFLTYFQNEAQLEKSRLLSDRFSAERPKGSFSTLEIQRTEQGDSAMYLCASSSPKREVAFYEQYFGPGTRLTVT.

V and J are TRBV6-2 or TRBV6-3 and TRBJ2-2; 8 positions agree with TRBD2. In germline, CDR1 is MNHEY, CDR2 SVGEGT. The CDR3 is 15 residues long. Germline trimming cut 5 bases from V and 7 bases from J; bases unmatched to any gene: 9. The CDR3 DNA is TGTGCCAGCAGTCGACGGCGGGGGGTCATCGGGGAGCTGTTTTTT. It is translated as CASSRRRGVIGELFF.

The chain links TRBV12-3 or TRBV12-4 to TRBJ1-2; 7 positions match TRBD1. With 5 bases clipped from V and 8 bases from J, the junction kept 5 bases outside the gene matches. CDR3 length: 12 amino acids. The CDR3 DNA reads as TGTGCCAGCAGTCCTTACAGGGGCGGCTACACCTTC. Protein: CASSPYRGGYTF.

This chain uses TRBV27 with TRBJ1-2, with TRBD1 matching 7 bases. V gave up 5 bases and J gave up 4 bases; unmatched junction bases: 10. CDR1 is MNHEY and CDR2 is SMNVEV in the germline V gene (reference sequence). CDR3 length: 15 residues. CDR3 DNA sequence: TGTGCCAGCAGTGCGGGACAGCCTGGTGTCTATGGCTACACCTTC. It codes for CASSAGQPGVYGYTF.

This chain joins TRBV5-1 and TRBJ1-1, with D possibly TRBD1 on 5 matching bases. CDR1 is SGHRS and CDR2 is YFSETQ in the germline V gene. CDR3 length: 13 residues. The germline V and J ends were trimmed by 4 bases and 4 bases, with 11 bases remaining between them. The DNA for the CDR3 is TGCGCCAGCAGCATTCAGGGCTTCACTGAAGCTTTCTTT. Its translation is CASSIQGFTEAFF.

The gene calls are TRBV12-3 or TRBV12-4 and TRBJ2-7; possibly TRBD2 for D (6 bases). V was pared by 6 bases and J by 5 bases, with 8 bases between. The CDR3 covers 11 residues. CDR3 loop: CASRRLDEQYF. The CDR3 coding sequence is TGTGCCAGCAGGAGACTAGACGAGCAGTACTTC.

The chain couples TRBV30 to TRBJ2-7, with TRBD2 as a possible D gene (6 bases). Trimming took 5 bases from V and 2 from J, leaving 13 bases between them. This CDR3 region has 13 residues. Germline lookup yields CDR1 GTSNPN and CDR2 SVGIG (reference sequence). CDR3 sequence (DNA): TGTGCCTGGGGGGGAGGTTCGGCCTACGAGCAGTACTTC. It encodes CAWGGGSAYEQYF.

The gene calls are TRBV10-1 and TRBJ2-2; 13 positions agree with TRBD2. J gave up 1 base and V 9 bases, and 11 bases lay outside the gene matches. Germline assignment: CDR1 WNHNN and CDR2 SYGVQD (reference sequence). The CDR3 is 18 amino acids. The CDR3 spells CASISGTSGTLNTGELFF. As DNA, the CDR3 is TGCGCCAGTATTTCCGGGACTAGCGGGACGTTGAACACCGGGGAGCTGTTTTTT.

The V and J genes are TRBV20-1 and TRBJ2-7; TRBD2 agrees at 14 bases. The CDR3 is made up of 17 amino acids. Germline V gene data show CDR1 as DFQATT and CDR2 as SNEGSKA (reference sequence). V lost 3 bases and J lost 0; bases outside the gene matches: 7. The chain's CDR3 is CSASPGLAGANSYEQYF. CDR3 bases: TGCAGTGCTAGTCCGGGACTAGCGGGAGCAAACTCCTACGAGCAGTACTTC.